This T cell receptor beta chain stems from a study of a mutant IDH1 vaccine in newly diagnosed glioma. Across the study: With temozolomide cycles, or 4-6 weeks after radiotherapy alone, vaccination was started.

The time point denotes: week 11, during vaccination. Vaccination comprised doses that each held 300 ug of mutant IDH1 20-mer peptide, plus topical imiquimod. Only in-frame clones appear in the TCRdb table, and some are missing; sequencing was by immunoSEQ multiplex PCR. This repertoire shows some 130,000 clones, around 80% found once; its top ten account for around 5.5%. V lost 0 bases and J 10 bases, leaving 15 bases between the germline ends. The V gene's germline CDR1 is LGHNA and CDR2 YSLEER. This CDR3 is built from 14 residues. Turning to this clone: The antigen remains undetermined.

The genes are TRBV4-3 and TRBJ1-1; tentatively, D is TRBD1 (6 bases). The source is a man aged 35-49 years with glioma. This specimen consisted of PBMCs, obtained from a glioma patient whose treatment included an IDH1 peptide vaccine. Here the CDR3 reads CASSQDLRGLAAFF. The CDR3 coding sequence is TGCGCCAGCAGCCAAGATCTCCGGGGGCTGGCAGCTTTCTTT.